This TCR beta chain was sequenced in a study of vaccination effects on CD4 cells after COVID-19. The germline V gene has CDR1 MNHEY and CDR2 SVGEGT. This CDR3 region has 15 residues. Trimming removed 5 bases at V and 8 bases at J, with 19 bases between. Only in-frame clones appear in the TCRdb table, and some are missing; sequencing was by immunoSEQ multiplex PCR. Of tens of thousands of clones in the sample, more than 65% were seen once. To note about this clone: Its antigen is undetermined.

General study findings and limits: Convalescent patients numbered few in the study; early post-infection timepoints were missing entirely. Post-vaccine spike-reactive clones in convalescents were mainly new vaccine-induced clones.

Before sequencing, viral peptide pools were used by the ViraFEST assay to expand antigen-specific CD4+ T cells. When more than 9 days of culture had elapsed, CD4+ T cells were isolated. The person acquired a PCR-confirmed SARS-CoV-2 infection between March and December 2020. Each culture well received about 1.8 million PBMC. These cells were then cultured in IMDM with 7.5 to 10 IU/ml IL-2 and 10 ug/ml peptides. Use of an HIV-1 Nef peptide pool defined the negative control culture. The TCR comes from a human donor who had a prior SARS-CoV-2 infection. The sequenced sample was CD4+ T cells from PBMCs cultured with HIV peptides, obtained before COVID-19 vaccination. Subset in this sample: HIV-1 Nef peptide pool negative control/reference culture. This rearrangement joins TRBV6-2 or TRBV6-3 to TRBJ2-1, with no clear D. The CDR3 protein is CASSPRITMSHEQFF. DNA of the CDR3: TGTGCCAGCAGTCCCAGGATAACTATGTCCCATGAGCAGTTCTTC.